The TCR beta chain described here comes from a study of cytomegalovirus exposure and HLA in healthy donors. In the study overall: The roughly 120 million unique TCR beta sequences, from roughly 170 million T cells, were found by an earlier analysis.

Germline-derived CDR1 and CDR2 are SGHNT and YYREEE (reference sequence). The CDR3 is 15 residues long. Trimming pared 0 bases from V and 4 bases from J, leaving 13 bases between. A multiplex PCR was run with 60 Vbeta primers and 13 Jbeta primers. Some clones are missing from TCRdb's copy, which holds only in-frame ones; the method was immunoSEQ multiplex PCR. The sample holds about 150,000 clones, around 84% seen once. This receptor was taken from a woman aged 40-49 years in good health and CMV-seronegative. Sample: PBMCs. V and J are TRBV5-4 and TRBJ1-2; maybe TRBD1 (5 bases). The CDR3 bases are TGTGCCAGCAGCTTGGTCGGGGGTCTTAGCTATGGCTACACCTTC. Amino acid sequence: CASSLVGGLSYGYTF.